This TCR beta chain was identified during a study of cytomegalovirus exposure and HLA in healthy donors. General study findings and limits: According to an earlier analysis, most TCR beta V segments yielded productive rearrangements about 87% or about 30% of the time.

In regard to this clone: Antigen specificity is unknown.

A multiplex PCR was run with 60 Vbeta primers and 13 Jbeta primers. The protocol was immunoSEQ multiplex PCR, while the TCRdb copy is restricted to in-frame clones and leaves out a portion. The sample lists about 190,000 clones, roughly 90% occurring once. The sequenced sample was PBMCs. The clonotype was recovered from a boy between 2 and 10 years old in good health and CMV-seronegative.

CDR3 bases: TGTGCCAGCTCATCTGGGACTAGCGGGGCGTACAATGAGCAGTTCTTC. Amino acids: CASSSGTSGAYNEQFF. The V call is TRBV18, the J call TRBJ2-1; 13 bases are a match to TRBD2. V was pared by 5 bases and J by 4 bases, with 5 bases of the junction left unmatched. The germline gives CDR1 KGHSH, CDR2 LQKENI. The CDR3 covers 16 residues.